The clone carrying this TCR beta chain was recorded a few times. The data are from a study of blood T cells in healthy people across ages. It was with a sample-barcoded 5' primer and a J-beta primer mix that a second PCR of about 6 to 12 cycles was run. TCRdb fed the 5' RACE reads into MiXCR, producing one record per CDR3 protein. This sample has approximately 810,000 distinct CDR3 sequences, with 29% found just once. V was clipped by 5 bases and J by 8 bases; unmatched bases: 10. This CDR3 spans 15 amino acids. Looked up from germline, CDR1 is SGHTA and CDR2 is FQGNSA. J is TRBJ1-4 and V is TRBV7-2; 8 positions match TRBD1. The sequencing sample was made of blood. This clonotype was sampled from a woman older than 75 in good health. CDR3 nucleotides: TGTGCCAGCAGCCGCCAGACAGGGGAGGGGGAAAAACTGTTTTTT. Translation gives CASSRQTGEGEKLFF. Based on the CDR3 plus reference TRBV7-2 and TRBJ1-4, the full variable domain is GAGVSQSPSNKVTEKGKDVELRCDPISGHTALYWYRQSLGQGLEFLIYFQGNSAPDKSGLPSDRFSAERTGGSVSTLTIQRTQQEDSAVYLCASSRQTGEGEKLFFGSGTQLSVL.